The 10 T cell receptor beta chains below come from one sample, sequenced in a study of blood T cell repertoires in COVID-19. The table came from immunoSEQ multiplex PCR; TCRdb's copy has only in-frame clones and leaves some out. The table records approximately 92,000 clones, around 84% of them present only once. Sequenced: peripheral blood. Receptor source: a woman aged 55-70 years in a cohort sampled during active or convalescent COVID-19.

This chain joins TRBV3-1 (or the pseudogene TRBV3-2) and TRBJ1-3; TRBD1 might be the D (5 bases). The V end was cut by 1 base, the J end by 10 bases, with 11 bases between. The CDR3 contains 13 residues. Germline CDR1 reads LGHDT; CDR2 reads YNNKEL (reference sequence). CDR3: CASSQGGAWTIYF. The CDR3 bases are TGTGCCAGCAGCCAAGGCGGGGCCTGGACCATATATTTT.

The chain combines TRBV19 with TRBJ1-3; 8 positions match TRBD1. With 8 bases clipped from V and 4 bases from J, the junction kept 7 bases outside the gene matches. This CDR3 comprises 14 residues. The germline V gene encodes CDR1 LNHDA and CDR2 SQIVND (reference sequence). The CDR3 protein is CASSHRDRGNTIYF. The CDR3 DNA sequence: TGTGCCAGTTCCCACCGGGACAGGGGAAACACCATATATTTT.

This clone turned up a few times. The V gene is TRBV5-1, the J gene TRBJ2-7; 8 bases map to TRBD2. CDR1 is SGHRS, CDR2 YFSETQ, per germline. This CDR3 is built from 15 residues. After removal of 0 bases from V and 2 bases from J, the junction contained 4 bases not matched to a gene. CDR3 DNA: TGCGCCAGCAGCTTGGCGGCGGGGGGAACCTACGAGCAGTACTTC. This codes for CASSLAAGGTYEQYF.

CDR3 nucleotide sequence: TGTGCCAGCAGCTTAGGAGGGGATTTCTACGAGCAGTACTTC. Translated: CASSLGGDFYEQYF. The chain links TRBV5-6 to TRBJ2-7; maybe TRBD2 (6 bases). CDR3 length: 14 residues. The V end lost 2 bases, the J end lost 3 bases, and 12 bases lay between the germline ends. Germline values: CDR1 SGHDT, CDR2 YYEEEE. Combining the CDR3 with reference TRBV5-6 and TRBJ2-7 gives the whole variable domain DAGVTQSPTHLIKTRGQQVTLRCSPKSGHDTVSWYQQALGQGPQFIFQYYEEEERQRGNFPDRFSGHQFPNYSSELNVNALLLGDSALYLCASSLGGDFYEQYFGPGTRLTVT.

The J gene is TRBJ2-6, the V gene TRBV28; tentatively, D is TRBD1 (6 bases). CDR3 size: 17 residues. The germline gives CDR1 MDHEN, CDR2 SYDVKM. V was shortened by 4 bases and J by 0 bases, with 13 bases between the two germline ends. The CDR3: CASSSGQLLSGANVLTF. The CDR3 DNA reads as TGTGCCAGCAGTTCCGGACAGCTTCTCTCTGGGGCCAACGTCCTGACTTTC. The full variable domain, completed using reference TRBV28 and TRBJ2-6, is DVKVTQSSRYLVKRTGEKVFLECVQDMDHENMFWYRQDPGLGLRLIYFSYDVKMKEKGDIPEGYSVSREKKERFSLILESASTNQTSMYLCASSSGQLLSGANVLTFGAGSRLTVL.

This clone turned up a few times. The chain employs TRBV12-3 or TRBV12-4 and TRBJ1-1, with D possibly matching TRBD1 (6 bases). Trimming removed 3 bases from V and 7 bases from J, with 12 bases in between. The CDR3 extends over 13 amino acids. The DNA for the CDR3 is TGTGCCAGCAGTTTCCAGGGAGGGGGTGAAGCTTTCTTT. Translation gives CASSFQGGGEAFF.

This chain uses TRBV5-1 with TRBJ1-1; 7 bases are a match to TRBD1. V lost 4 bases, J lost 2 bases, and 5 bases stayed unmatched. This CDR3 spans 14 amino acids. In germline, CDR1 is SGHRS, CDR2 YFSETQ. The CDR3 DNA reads TGCGCCAGCAGCCACCACAGGGGCAACACTGAAGCTTTCTTT. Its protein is CASSHHRGNTEAFF.

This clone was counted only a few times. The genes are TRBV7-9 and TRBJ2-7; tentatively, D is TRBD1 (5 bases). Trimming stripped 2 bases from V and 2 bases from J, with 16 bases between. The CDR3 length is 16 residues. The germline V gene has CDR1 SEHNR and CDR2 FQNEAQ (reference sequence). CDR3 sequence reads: CASSLRPLTGPYEQYF. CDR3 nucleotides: TGTGCCAGCAGCTTAAGGCCCTTAACAGGACCCTACGAGCAGTACTTC.

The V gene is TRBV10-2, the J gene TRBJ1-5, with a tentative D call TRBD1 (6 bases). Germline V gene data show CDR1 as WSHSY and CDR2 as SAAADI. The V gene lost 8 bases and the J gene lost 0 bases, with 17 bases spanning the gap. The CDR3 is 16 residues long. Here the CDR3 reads CASGGGGLISNQPQHF. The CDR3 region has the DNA TGCGCCAGCGGAGGGGGGGGACTGATTAGCAATCAGCCCCAGCATTTT.

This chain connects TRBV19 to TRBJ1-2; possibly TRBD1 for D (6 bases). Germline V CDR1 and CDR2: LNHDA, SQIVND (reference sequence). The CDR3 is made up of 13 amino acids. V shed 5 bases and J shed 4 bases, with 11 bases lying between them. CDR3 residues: CASSRQGTYGYTF. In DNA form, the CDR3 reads TGTGCCAGTAGTCGCCAGGGGACCTATGGCTACACCTTC.